This T cell receptor (beta chain) was found in a study of blood T cell repertoires in COVID-19. The germline gives CDR1 SGHDT, CDR2 YYEEEE. V was shortened by 4 bases and J by 3 bases, with 10 bases between the two germline ends. CDR3 length equals 13 residues. Here immunoSEQ multiplex PCR was the method, and the copy in TCRdb shows in-frame clones only, minus some. The sample includes over 130,000 clones, roughly 81% of them seen just once. Sequencing was carried out using PBMCs or T cells enriched from blood (not recorded which). The chain couples TRBV5-6 to TRBJ1-1; D call uncertain. The clonotype originates from a woman in her forties or fifties with acute COVID-19. The DNA for the CDR3 is TGTGCCAGCAGCACGATTGGGCACACTGAAGCTTTCTTT. It specifies CASSTIGHTEAFF.